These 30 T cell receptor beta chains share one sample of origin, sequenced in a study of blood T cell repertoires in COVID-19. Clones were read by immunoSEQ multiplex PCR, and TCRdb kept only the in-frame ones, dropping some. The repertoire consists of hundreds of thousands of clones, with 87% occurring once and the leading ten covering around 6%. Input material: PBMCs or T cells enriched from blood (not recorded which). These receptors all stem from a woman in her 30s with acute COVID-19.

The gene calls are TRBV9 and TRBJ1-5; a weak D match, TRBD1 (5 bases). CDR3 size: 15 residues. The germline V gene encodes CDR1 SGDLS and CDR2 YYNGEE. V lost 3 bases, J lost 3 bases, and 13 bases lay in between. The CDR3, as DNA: TGTGCCAGCAGCGCCCATGGAGGGGTCAATCAGCCCCAGCATTTT. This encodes CASSAHGGVNQPQHF.

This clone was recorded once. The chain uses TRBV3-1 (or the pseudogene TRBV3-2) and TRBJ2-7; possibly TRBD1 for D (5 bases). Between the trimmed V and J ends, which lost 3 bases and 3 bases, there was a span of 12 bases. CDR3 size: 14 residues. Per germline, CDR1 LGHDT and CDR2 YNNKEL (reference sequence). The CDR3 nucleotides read TGTGCCAGCAGCCAGCGACCCAGGGACTACGAGCAGTACTTC. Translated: CASSQRPRDYEQYF.

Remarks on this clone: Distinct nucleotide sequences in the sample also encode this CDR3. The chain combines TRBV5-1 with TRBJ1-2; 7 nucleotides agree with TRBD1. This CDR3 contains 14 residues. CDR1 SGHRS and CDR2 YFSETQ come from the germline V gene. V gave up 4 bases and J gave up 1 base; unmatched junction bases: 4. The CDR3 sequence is CASSRDRFNYGYTF. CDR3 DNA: TGCGCCAGCAGCAGGGACAGATTTAACTATGGCTACACCTTC.

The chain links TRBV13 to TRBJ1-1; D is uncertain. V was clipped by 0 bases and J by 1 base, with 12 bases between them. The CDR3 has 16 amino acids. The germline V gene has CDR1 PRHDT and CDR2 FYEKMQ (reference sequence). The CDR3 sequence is CASSLGPTETNTEAFF. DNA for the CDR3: TGTGCCAGCAGCTTAGGCCCCACAGAGACGAACACTGAAGCTTTCTTT.

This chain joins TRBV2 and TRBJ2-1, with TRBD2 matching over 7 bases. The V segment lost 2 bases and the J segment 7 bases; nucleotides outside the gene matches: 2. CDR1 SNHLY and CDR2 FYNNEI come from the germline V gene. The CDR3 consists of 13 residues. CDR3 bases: TGTGCCAGCAGTGAATTTAGCGGGAATGAGCAGTTCTTC. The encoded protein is CASSEFSGNEQFF.

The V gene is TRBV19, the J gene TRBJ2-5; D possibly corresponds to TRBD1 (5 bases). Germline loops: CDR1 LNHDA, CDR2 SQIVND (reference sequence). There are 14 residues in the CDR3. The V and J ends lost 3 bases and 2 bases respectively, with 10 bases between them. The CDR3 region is CASSIRAGQETQYF. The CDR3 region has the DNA TGTGCCAGTAGTATCCGGGCAGGGCAAGAGACCCAGTACTTC.

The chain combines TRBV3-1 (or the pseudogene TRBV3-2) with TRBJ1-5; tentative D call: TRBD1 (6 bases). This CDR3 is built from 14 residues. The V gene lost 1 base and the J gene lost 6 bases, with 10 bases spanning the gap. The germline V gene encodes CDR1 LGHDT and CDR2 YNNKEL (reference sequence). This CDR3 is CASSQGGGGQPQHF. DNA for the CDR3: TGTGCCAGCAGCCAAGGAGGGGGTGGTCAGCCCCAGCATTTT.

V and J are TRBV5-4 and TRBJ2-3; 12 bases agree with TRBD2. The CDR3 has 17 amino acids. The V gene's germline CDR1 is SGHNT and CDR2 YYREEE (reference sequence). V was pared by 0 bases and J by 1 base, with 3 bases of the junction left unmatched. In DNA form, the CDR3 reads TGTGCCAGCAGCTTGGGACTAGCGGGAGTCGGCACAGATACGCAGTATTTT. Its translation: CASSLGLAGVGTDTQYF.

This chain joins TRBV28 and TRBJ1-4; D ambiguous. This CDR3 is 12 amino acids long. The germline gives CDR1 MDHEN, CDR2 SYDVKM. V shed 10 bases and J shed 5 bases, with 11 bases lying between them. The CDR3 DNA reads TGTGCCATCTTCGGGTCGAATGAAAAACTGTTTTTT. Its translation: CAIFGSNEKLFF.

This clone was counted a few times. The DNA of the CDR3 is TGTGCCAGCAGCTCAAGGGGACTGGGCACAGATACGCAGTATTTT. The encoded protein is CASSSRGLGTDTQYF. V and J are TRBV7-9 and TRBJ2-3; tentative D call: TRBD2 (6 bases). Trimming left V 4 bases short and J 1 base short, with 12 bases between. Germline loops: CDR1 SEHNR, CDR2 FQNEAQ (reference sequence). The CDR3 is 15 residues long.

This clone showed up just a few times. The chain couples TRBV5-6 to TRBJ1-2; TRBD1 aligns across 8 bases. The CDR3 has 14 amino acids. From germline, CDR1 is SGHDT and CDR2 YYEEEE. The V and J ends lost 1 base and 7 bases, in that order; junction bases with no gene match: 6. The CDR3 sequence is CASSLPTGAGGYTF. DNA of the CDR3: TGTGCCAGCAGCTTGCCGACAGGGGCGGGTGGCTACACCTTC.

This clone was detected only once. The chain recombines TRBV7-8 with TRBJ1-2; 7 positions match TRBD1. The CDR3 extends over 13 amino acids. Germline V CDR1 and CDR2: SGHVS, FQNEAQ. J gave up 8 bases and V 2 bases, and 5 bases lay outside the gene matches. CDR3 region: CASSLQGERGYTF. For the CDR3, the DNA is TGTGCCAGCAGCTTACAGGGGGAGAGGGGCTACACCTTC.

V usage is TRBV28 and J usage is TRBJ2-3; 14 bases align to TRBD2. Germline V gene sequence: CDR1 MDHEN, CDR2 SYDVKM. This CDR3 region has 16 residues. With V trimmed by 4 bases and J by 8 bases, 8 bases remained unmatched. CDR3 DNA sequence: TGTGCCAGCAGTTCCCCCGGACTAGCGGGAGGAGGTACGCAGTATTTT. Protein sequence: CASSSPGLAGGGTQYF.

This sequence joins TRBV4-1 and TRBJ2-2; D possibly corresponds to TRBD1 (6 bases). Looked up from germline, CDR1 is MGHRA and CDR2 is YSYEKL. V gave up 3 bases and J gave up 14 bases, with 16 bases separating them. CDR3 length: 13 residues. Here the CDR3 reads CASSHDLTGTLFF. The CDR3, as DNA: TGCGCCAGCAGCCACGACCTTACAGGGACCCTGTTTTTT.

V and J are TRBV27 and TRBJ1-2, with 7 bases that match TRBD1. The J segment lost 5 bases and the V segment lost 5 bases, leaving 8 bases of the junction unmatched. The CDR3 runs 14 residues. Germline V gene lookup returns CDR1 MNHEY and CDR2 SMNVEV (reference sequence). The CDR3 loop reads CASSPTGTAYGYTF. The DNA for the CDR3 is TGTGCCAGCAGTCCCACCGGGACAGCTTATGGCTACACCTTC.

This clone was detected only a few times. CDR3 bases: TGTGCCAGCAGTGAAAGACAGGGCTACAATGAGCAGTTCTTC. It translates to CASSERQGYNEQFF. The V call is TRBV2, the J call TRBJ2-1; 7 bases map to TRBD1. Germline trimming cut 2 bases from V and 3 bases from J; bases unmatched to any gene: 1. The germline V gene encodes CDR1 SNHLY and CDR2 FYNNEI. The CDR3 consists of 14 residues.

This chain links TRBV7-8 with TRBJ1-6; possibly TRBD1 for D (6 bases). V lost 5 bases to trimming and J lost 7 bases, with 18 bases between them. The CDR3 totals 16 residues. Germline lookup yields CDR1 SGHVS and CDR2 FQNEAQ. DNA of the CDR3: TGTGCCAGCAGCGCTCCCCCAGTGGGGGCCAATTCACCCCTCCACTTT. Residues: CASSAPPVGANSPLHF.

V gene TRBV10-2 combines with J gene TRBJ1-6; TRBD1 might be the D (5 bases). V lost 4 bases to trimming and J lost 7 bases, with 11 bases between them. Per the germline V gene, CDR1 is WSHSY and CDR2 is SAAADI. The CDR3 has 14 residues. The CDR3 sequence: CASSVQGGNSPLHF. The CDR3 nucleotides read TGCGCCAGCAGTGTGCAGGGAGGGAATTCACCCCTCCACTTT.

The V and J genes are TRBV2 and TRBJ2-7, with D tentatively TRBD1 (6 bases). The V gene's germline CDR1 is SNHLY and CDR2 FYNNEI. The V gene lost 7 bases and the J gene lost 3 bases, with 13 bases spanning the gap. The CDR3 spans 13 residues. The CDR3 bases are TGTGCCAGCACTGGAGGACAGAACTACGAGCAGTACTTC. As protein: CASTGGQNYEQYF.

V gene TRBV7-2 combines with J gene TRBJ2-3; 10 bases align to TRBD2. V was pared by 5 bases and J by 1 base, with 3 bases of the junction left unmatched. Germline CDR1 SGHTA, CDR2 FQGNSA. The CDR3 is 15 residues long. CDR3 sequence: CASSPLAGGTDTQYF. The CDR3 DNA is TGTGCCAGCAGCCCTCTAGCGGGAGGCACAGATACGCAGTATTTT.

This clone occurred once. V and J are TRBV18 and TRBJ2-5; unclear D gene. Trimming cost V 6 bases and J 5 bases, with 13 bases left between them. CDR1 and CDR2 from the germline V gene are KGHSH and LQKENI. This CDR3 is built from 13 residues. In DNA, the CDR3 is TGTGCCAGCTCCCAAAACAGTGGGGAGACCCAGTACTTC. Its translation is CASSQNSGETQYF.

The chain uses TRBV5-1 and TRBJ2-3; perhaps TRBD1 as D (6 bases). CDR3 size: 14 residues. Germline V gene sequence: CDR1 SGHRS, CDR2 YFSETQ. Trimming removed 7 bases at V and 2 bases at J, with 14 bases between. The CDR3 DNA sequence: TGCGCCAGCCTCGACACAGGGTTCACAGATACGCAGTATTTT. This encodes CASLDTGFTDTQYF.

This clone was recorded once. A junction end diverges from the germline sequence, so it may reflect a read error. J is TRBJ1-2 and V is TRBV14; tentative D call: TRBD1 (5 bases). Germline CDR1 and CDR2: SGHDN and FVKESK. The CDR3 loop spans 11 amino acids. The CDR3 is CASSHTGTLHF. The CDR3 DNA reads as TGTGCCAGCAGCCACACAGGAACGTTGCACTTC.

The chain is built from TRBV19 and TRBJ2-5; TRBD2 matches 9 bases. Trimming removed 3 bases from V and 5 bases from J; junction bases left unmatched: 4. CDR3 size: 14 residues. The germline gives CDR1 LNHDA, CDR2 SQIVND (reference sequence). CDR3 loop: CASSIAGGRETQYF. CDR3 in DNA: TGTGCCAGTAGTATCGCGGGGGGGCGGGAGACCCAGTACTTC.

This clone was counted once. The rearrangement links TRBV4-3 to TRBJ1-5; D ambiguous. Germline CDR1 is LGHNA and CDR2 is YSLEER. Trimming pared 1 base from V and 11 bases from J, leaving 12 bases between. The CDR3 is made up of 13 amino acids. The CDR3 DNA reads TGCGCCAGCAGCCAAGGGCTTTTATCAGCCCAGCATTTT. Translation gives CASSQGLLSAQHF.

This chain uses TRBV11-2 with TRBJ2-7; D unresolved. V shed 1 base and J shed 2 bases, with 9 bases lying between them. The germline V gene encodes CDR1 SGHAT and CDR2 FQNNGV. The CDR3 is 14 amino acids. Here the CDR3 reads CASSLGLDAYEQYF. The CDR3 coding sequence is TGTGCCAGCAGCTTAGGGCTAGACGCCTACGAGCAGTACTTC.

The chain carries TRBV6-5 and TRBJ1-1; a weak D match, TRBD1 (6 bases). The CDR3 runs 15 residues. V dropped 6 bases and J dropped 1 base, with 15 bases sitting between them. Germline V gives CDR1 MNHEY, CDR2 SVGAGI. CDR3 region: CASSLPGARNTEAFF. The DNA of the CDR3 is TGTGCCAGCAGCCTCCCAGGGGCCCGGAACACTGAAGCTTTCTTT.

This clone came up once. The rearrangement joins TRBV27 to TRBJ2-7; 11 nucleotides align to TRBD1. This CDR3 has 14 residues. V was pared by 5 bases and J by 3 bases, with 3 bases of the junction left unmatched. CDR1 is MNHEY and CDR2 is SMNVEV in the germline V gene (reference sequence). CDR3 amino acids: CASSQGQGVYEQYF. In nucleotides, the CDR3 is TGTGCCAGCAGTCAGGGACAGGGGGTCTACGAGCAGTACTTC.

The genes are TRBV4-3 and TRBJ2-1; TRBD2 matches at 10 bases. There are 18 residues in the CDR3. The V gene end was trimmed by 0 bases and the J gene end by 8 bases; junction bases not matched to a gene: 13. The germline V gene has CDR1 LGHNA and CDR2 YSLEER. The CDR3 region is CASSQDRPGLAGVDEQFF. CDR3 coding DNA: TGCGCCAGCAGCCAAGATCGCCCCGGCCTAGCGGGAGTAGATGAGCAGTTCTTC.

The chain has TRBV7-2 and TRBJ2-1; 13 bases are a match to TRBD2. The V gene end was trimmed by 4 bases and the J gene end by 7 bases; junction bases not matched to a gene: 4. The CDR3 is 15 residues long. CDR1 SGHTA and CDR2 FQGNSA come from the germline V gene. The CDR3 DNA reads TGTGCCAGCAGCTCCCCGGGACTAGCGGGGAATGAGCAGTTCTTC. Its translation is CASSSPGLAGNEQFF. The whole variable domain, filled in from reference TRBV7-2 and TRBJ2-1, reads GAGVSQSPSNKVTEKGKDVELRCDPISGHTALYWYRQSLGQGLEFLIYFQGNSAPDKSGLPSDRFSAERTGGSVSTLTIQRTQQEDSAVYLCASSSPGLAGNEQFFGPGTRLTVL.